These 21 T cell receptor beta chains came from one sample sequenced in a study of blood T cell repertoires in COVID-19 (TCRdb year 2020). The library was prepared using the immunoSEQ multiplex PCR assay. TCRdb stores this immuneACCESS table with in-frame sequences only. Part of the clones is absent; in the studies checked, under half of the shortfall reflects unresolved V genes, and no reason is known for the rest. The sample table lists over 50,000 clones, nearly 90% of them with a count of one. The ten largest clones take up 3.5% to 4.5% of the sample. The sample consisted of peripheral blood. The receptors originated from a man aged 45 to 65 with active COVID-19.

CDR3 in amino acids: CASNPKNTDTQYF. For the CDR3, the DNA is TGTGCCAGCAACCCTAAAAACACAGATACGCAGTATTTT. The chain is built from TRBV12-3 or TRBV12-4 and TRBJ2-3; D not resolved. With 7 bases removed from V and 2 bases from J, the gap between germline ends came to 10 bases. The CDR3 sequence is 13 residues long.

This sequence joins TRBV6-5 and TRBJ1-1; 7 bases map to TRBD1. Germline CDR1 is MNHEY and CDR2 is SVGAGI. Trimming at V came to 2 bases and at J to 7 bases, leaving 7 bases not matched to a gene. The CDR3 is 14 amino acids. The CDR3 region is CASSYVTGANEAFF. CDR3 bases: TGTGCCAGCAGTTACGTCACAGGGGCGAATGAAGCTTTCTTT.

The J gene is TRBJ2-3, the V gene TRBV9, with 12 positions matching TRBD2. This CDR3 contains 16 residues. J lost 7 bases, V lost 4 bases, and 10 bases had no gene match. Germline CDR1 SGDLS, CDR2 YYNGEE. Here the CDR3 reads CASSLRLAGASNTQYF. The CDR3 DNA is TGTGCCAGCAGCTTACGACTAGCGGGGGCCTCTAATACGCAGTATTTT.

This CDR3 reads CASSPRGRATDTQYF. CDR3 in DNA: TGTGCCAGCAGCCCGAGGGGGCGCGCTACAGATACGCAGTATTTT. The chain has TRBV3-1 (or the pseudogene TRBV3-2) and TRBJ2-3; TRBD1 matches 7 bases. The germline gives CDR1 LGHDT, CDR2 YNNKEL (reference sequence). The trim removed 4 bases at V and 3 bases at J, leaving 7 bases unmatched. The CDR3 spans 15 residues.

The gene calls are TRBV13 and TRBJ2-5; 8 bases are shared with TRBD2. CDR1 PRHDT and CDR2 FYEKMQ come from the germline V gene (reference sequence). The CDR3 covers 14 residues. V gave up 6 bases and J gave up 2 bases; unmatched junction bases: 5. DNA for the CDR3: TGTGCCAGCAGTCCCGGGACTAGTCAAGAGACCCAGTACTTC. It encodes CASSPGTSQETQYF.

The chain has TRBV6-4 and TRBJ1-4, with a possible D match to TRBD1 (5 bases). This CDR3 comprises 15 residues. The germline V gene has CDR1 MRHNA and CDR2 SNTAGT. Trimming pared 0 bases from V and 7 bases from J, leaving 12 bases between. The CDR3 is CASSDSIGVGEKLFF. The CDR3 DNA sequence: TGTGCCAGCAGTGACTCGATAGGGGTTGGTGAAAAACTGTTTTTT.

The CDR3 sequence: CASPKTSGTSGGYTDTQYF. The CDR3 DNA reads as TGTGCCAGCCCCAAAACCTCCGGGACTAGCGGGGGGTACACAGATACGCAGTATTTT. The chain combines TRBV21-1 with TRBJ2-3; the DNA was not used to check the table's D call, TRBD2. TRBV21-1 constitutes a pseudogene. The CDR3 extends over 19 amino acids.

This sequence joins TRBV6-6 and TRBJ2-2; unclear D gene. Deletions cut 2 bases from V and 4 bases from J, with 5 bases between. The CDR3 runs 13 residues. CDR1 is MNHNY, CDR2 SVGAGI, per germline (reference sequence). The CDR3, as DNA: TGTGCCAGCAGTTACGCTAGCACCGGGGAGCTGTTTTTT. Encoded protein: CASSYASTGELFF.

The rearrangement uses TRBV7-2 and TRBJ2-1, with TRBD2 matching 8 bases. The CDR3 is 13 residues long. J lost 8 bases, V lost 5 bases, and 5 bases had no gene match. Germline values: CDR1 SGHTA, CDR2 FQGNSA. CDR3 nucleotides: TGTGCCAGCAGCAGTCGGGGGGGCTATGAGCAGTTCTTC. It yields the protein CASSSRGGYEQFF. Full variable domain (outside the CDR3, taken from reference TRBV7-2 and TRBJ2-1): GAGVSQSPSNKVTEKGKDVELRCDPISGHTALYWYRQSLGQGLEFLIYFQGNSAPDKSGLPSDRFSAERTGGSVSTLTIQRTQQEDSAVYLCASSSRGGYEQFFGPGTRLTVL.

The chain is built from TRBV10-3 and TRBJ2-5; possible D gene TRBD2, 7 bases. The germline V and J ends were trimmed by 5 bases and 3 bases, with 10 bases remaining between them. The CDR3 runs 13 residues. Per germline, CDR1 ENHRY and CDR2 SYGVKD. As DNA, the CDR3 is TGTGCCATCAGTAGGGAGGGGGAAGAGACCCAGTACTTC. It translates to CAISREGEETQYF.

The chain recombines TRBV4-1 with TRBJ2-3; 15 bases match TRBD2. Germline V CDR1 and CDR2: MGHRA, YSYEKL. The CDR3 has 16 residues. Unmatched junction bases numbered 2, after V lost 1 base and J lost 6 bases. In DNA form, the CDR3 reads TGCGCCAGCAGCCAAGTTGGACTAGCGGGGGGGGATACGCAGTATTTT. This sequence encodes CASSQVGLAGGDTQYF.

On this clone: The same CDR3 also results from other DNA sequences found in this sample. The chain uses TRBV18 and TRBJ1-2; no definite D call. The CDR3 spans 13 residues. Trimming cost V 3 bases and J 3 bases, with 8 bases left between them. Germline CDR1 reads KGHSH; CDR2 reads LQKENI. The CDR3 bases are TGTGCCAGCTCACCTGAGGTGGACTATGGCTACACCTTC. Translating gives CASSPEVDYGYTF.

This sequence joins TRBV6-1 and TRBJ1-5; the match to TRBD1 covers 8 bases. In germline, CDR1 is MNHNS, CDR2 SASEGT. The CDR3 spans 16 residues. V lost 3 bases, J lost 3 bases, and 7 bases stayed unmatched. The CDR3 DNA follows: TGTGCCAGCAGTGACCTGACAGGGGCCTACAATCAGCCCCAGCATTTT. It yields the protein CASSDLTGAYNQPQHF.

V is TRBV5-1 and J is TRBJ1-6; 7 nucleotides align to TRBD1. The V segment lost 4 bases and the J segment 7 bases; nucleotides outside the gene matches: 5. From germline, CDR1 is SGHRS and CDR2 YFSETQ. CDR3 length: 14 amino acids. CDR3 residues: CASSNTGVNSPLHF. CDR3 DNA sequence: TGCGCCAGCAGCAATACAGGGGTGAATTCACCCCTCCACTTT.

J is TRBJ2-7 and V is TRBV6-5, with 7 bases aligning to TRBD2. The length of the CDR3 is 15 residues. Germline V gene lookup returns CDR1 MNHEY and CDR2 SVGAGI. With 5 bases clipped from V and 2 bases from J, the junction kept 9 bases outside the gene matches. CDR3 coding DNA: TGTGCCAGCAGTCCGTTCGGGGGAGGGCCCTACGAGCAGTACTTC. Its protein is CASSPFGGGPYEQYF.

The V and J genes are TRBV7-9 and TRBJ2-1, with 14 bases that match TRBD2. Germline V gives CDR1 SEHNR, CDR2 FQNEAQ (reference sequence). J lost 1 base, V lost 6 bases, and 8 bases had no gene match. The CDR3 extends over 18 amino acids. The CDR3 DNA sequence: TGTGCCAGCAGAGTCGGGACTAGCGGGGGCCTTTCCTACAATGAGCAGTTCTTC. Translation: CASRVGTSGGLSYNEQFF.

The gene calls are TRBV30 and TRBJ2-1, with 7 bases lining up with TRBD1. In germline, CDR1 is GTSNPN, CDR2 SVGIG (reference sequence). Trimming at V came to 4 bases and at J to 6 bases, leaving 0 bases not matched to a gene. CDR3 size: 11 residues. CDR3 residues: CAWTGGNEQFF. The CDR3 DNA follows: TGTGCCTGGACAGGGGGCAATGAGCAGTTCTTC.

The chain is built from TRBV7-8 and TRBJ1-1, with a possible D match to TRBD1 (6 bases). Germline V lookup: CDR1 SGHVS, CDR2 FQNEAQ. V gave up 5 bases and J gave up 4 bases, with 14 bases separating them. This CDR3 has 14 amino acids. CDR3 in DNA: TGTGCCAGCAGCCCGGTCCGGGGGGCCACTGAAGCTTTCTTT. Protein: CASSPVRGATEAFF. The variable domain in full, with the rest retrieved from reference TRBV7-8 and TRBJ1-1, is GAGVSQSPRYKVAKRGQDVALRCDPISGHVSLFWYQQALGQGPEFLTYFQNEAQLDKSGLPSDRFFAERPEGSVSTLKIQRTQQEDSAVYLCASSPVRGATEAFFGQGTRLTVV.

This chain connects TRBV7-9 to TRBJ2-7; 14 positions agree with TRBD2. Trimming removed 4 bases from V and 1 base from J; junction bases left unmatched: 3. The CDR3 length is 16 residues. The V gene's germline CDR1 is SEHNR and CDR2 FQNEAQ (reference sequence). The CDR3 DNA reads TGTGCCAGCAGCTCAGGGACTAGCGGGGGATCCTACGAGCAGTACTTC. Protein sequence: CASSSGTSGGSYEQYF.

This clone was seen a single time. This chain links TRBV6-6 with TRBJ2-5, with 7 bases aligning to TRBD1. The CDR3 covers 14 residues. CDR1 is MNHNY, CDR2 SVGAGI, per germline (reference sequence). The trim removed 5 bases at V and 5 bases at J, leaving 8 bases unmatched. CDR3 protein: CASSAQGTGETQYF. CDR3 bases: TGTGCCAGCAGTGCACAGGGGACGGGGGAGACCCAGTACTTC.

V and J are TRBV4-1 and TRBJ1-2, with D maybe TRBD1 (5 bases). This CDR3 is built from 13 residues. From germline, CDR1 is MGHRA and CDR2 YSYEKL. Between the trimmed V and J ends, which lost 1 base and 8 bases, there was a span of 11 bases. The CDR3 sequence: CASSQARQGGYTF. For the CDR3, the DNA is TGCGCCAGCAGCCAAGCCCGGCAGGGCGGCTACACCTTC.